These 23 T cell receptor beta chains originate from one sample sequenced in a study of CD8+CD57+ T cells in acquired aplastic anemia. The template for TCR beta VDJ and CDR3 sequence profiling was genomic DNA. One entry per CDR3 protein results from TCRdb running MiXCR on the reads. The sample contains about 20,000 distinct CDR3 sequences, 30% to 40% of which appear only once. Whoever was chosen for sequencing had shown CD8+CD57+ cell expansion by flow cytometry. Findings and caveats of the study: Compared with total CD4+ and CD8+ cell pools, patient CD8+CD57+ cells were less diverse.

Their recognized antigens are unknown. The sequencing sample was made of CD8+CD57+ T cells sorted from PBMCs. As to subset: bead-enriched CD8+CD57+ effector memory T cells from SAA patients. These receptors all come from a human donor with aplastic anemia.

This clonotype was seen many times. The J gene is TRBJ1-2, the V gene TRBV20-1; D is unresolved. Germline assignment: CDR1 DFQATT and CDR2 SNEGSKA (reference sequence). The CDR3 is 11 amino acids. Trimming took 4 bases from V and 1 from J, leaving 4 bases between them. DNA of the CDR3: TGCAGTGCTACAGTTAACTATGGCTACACCTTC. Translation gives CSATVNYGYTF.

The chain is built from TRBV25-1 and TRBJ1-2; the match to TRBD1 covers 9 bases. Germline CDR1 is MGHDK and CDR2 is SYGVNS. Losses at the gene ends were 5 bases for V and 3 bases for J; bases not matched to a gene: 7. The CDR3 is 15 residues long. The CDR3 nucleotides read TGTGCCAGCAGTCACCGGGACAGGGTAGACTATGGCTACACCTTC. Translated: CASSHRDRVDYGYTF.

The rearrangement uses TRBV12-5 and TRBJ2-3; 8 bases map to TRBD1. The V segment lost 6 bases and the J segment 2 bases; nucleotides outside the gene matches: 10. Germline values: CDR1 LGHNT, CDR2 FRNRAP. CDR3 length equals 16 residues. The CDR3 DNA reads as TGTGCTAGTGGCTACGGACAGGGTCTTTTCACAGATACGCAGTATTTT. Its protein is CASGYGQGLFTDTQYF. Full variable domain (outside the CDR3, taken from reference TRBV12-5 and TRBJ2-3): DARVTQTPRHKVTEMGQEVTMRCQPILGHNTVFWYRQTMMQGLELLAYFRNRAPLDDSGMPKDRFSAEMPDATLATLKIQPSEPRDSAVYFCASGYGQGLFTDTQYFGPGTRLTVL.

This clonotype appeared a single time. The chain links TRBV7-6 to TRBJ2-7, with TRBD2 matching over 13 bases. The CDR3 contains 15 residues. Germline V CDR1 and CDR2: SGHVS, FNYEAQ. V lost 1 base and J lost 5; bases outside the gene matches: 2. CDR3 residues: CASSLGTSGGHEQYF. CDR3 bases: TGTGCCAGCAGCTTAGGGACTAGCGGGGGCCACGAGCAGTACTTC. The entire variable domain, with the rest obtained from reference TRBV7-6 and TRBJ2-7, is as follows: GAGVSQSPRYKVTKRGQDVALRCDPISGHVSLYWYRQALGQGPEFLTYFNYEAQQDKSGLPNDRFSAERPEGSISTLTIQRTEQRDSAMYRCASSLGTSGGHEQYFGPGTRLTVT.

The CDR3 DNA follows: TGTGCCAGTAGTATGGGAAGCGGGGGGGCCTCCTACAATGAGCAGTTCTTC. Translating gives CASSMGSGGASYNEQFF. The chain couples TRBV19 to TRBJ2-1; 10 bases agree with TRBD2. Germline trimming cut 3 bases from V and 0 bases from J; bases unmatched to any gene: 5. The CDR3 is 17 residues long. CDR1 is LNHDA and CDR2 is SQIVND in the germline V gene (reference sequence).

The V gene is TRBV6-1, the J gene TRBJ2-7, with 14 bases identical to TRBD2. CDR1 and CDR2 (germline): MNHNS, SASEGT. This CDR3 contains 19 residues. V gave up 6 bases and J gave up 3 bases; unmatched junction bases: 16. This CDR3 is CASSRTGTSGSVLYYEQYF. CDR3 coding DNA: TGTGCCAGCAGCCGAACCGGGACTAGCGGGAGTGTCCTCTACTACGAGCAGTACTTC.

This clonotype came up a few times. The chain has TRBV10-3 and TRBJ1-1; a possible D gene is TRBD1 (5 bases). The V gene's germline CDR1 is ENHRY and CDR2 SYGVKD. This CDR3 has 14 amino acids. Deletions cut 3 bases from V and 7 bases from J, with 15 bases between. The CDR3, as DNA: TGTGCCATCAGTGAAGGAGAGGGACGTGGTGAAGCTTTCTTT. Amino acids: CAISEGEGRGEAFF.

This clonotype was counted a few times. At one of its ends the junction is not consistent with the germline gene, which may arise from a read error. The CDR3 bases are TGTGCTAGCAGCTTAGGTCAGGGTAGCTCCTACGAGCAGTACTTC. Translation gives CASSLGQGSSYEQYF. The chain carries TRBV7-7 and TRBJ2-7, with a tentative D call TRBD1 (5 bases). The CDR3 is 15 amino acids. Germline values: CDR1 SSHAT, CDR2 FNYEAQ (reference sequence).

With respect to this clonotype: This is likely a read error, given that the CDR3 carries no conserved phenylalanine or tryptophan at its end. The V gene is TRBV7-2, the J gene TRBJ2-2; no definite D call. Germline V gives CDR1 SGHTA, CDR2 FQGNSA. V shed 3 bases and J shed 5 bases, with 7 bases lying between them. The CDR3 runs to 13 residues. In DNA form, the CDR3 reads TGTGCCAGCAGCTTCGGGTGGACCGGGGAGCTGTTTTCT. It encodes CASSFGWTGELFS.

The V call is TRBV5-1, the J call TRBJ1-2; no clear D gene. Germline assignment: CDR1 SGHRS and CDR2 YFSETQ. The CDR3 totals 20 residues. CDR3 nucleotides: TGCGCTTCCAAGCTTGTTACCCTGGGATCTGGCACCCCTTCTAACTATGGCTACACCTTC. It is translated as CASKLVTLGSGTPSNYGYTF.

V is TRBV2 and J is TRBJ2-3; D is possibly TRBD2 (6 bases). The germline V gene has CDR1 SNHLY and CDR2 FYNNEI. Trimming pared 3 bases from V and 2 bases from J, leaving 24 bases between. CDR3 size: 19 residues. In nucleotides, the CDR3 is TGTGCCAGCAGTGATCCCGTCTGGTCTAGCGCAGAGACCACAGATACGCAGTATTTT. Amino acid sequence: CASSDPVWSSAETTDTQYF.

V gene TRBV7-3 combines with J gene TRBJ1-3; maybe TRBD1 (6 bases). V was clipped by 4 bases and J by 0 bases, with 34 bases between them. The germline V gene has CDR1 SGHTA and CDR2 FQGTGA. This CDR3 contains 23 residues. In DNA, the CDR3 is TGTGCCAGCAGCTGCCCGGGACAAGTTAGCTGTAGACGGTCCGGGCGCTCTGGAAACACCATATATTTT. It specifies CASSCPGQVSCRRSGRSGNTIYF. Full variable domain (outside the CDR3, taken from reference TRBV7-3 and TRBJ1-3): GAGVSQTPSNKVTEKGKYVELRCDPISGHTALYWYRQSLGQGPEFLIYFQGTGAADDSGLPNDRFFAVRPEGSVSTLKIQRTERGDSAVYLCASSCPGQVSCRRSGRSGNTIYFGEGSWLTVV.

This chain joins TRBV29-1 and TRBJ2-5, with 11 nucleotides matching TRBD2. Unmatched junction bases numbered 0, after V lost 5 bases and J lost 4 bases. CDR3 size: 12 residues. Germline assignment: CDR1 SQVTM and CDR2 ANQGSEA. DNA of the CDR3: TGCAGCGTTCTAGCGGGGGGAGAGACCCAGTACTTC. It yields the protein CSVLAGGETQYF. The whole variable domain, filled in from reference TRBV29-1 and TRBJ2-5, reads SAVISQKPSRDICQRGTSLTIQCQVDSQVTMMFWYRQQPGQSLTLIATANQGSEATYESGFVIDKFPISRPNLTFSTLTVSNMSPEDSSIYLCSVLAGGETQYFGPGTRLLVL.

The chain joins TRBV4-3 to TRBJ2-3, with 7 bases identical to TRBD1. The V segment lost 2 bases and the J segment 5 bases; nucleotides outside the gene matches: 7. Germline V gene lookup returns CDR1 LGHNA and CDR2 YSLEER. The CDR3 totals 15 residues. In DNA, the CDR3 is TGCGCCAGCAGCCAATACAGGGGAACGGGAGATACGCAGTATTTT. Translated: CASSQYRGTGDTQYF.

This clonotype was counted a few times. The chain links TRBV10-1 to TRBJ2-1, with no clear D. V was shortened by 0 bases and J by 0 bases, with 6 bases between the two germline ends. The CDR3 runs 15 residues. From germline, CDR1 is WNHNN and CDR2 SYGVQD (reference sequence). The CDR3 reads CASSESASSYNEQFF. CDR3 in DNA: TGCGCCAGCAGTGAGTCGGCCAGCTCCTACAATGAGCAGTTCTTC.

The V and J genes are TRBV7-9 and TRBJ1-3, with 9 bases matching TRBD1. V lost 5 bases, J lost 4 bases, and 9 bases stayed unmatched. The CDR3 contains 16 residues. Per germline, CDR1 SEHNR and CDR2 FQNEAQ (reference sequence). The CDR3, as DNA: TGTGCCAGCAGCCCTCGGGACAGGGAAGCGGGAAACACCATATATTTT. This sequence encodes CASSPRDREAGNTIYF. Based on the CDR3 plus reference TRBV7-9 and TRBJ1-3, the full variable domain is DTGVSQNPRHKITKRGQNVTFRCDPISEHNRLYWYRQTLGQGPEFLTYFQNEAQLEKSRLLSDRFSAERPKGSFSTLEIQRTEQGDSAMYLCASSPRDREAGNTIYFGEGSWLTVV.

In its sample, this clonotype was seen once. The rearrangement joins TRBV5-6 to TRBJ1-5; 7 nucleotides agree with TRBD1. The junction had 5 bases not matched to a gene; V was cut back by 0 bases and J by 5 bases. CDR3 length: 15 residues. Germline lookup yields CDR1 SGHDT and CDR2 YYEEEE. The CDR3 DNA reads TGTGCCAGCAGCTTGGGGGCAGGGACAGATCAGCCCCAGCATTTT. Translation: CASSLGAGTDQPQHF.

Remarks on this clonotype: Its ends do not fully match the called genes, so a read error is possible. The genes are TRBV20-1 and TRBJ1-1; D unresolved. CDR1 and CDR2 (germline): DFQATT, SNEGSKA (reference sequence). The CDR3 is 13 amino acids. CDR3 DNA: TGCAGTGCTAAATCACCAGAGAACATTGAAGCTTTCTTT. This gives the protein CSAKSPENIEAFF.

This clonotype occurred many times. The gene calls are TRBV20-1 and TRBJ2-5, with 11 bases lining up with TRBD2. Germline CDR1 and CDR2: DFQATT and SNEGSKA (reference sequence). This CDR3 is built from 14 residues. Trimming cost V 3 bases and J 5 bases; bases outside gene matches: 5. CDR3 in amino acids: CSARAVAGGETQYF. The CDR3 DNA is TGCAGTGCTAGGGCTGTAGCGGGAGGGGAGACCCAGTACTTC.

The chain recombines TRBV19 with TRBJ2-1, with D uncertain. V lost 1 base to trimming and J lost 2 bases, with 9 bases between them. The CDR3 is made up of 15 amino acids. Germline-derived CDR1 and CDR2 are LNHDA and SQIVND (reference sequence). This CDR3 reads CASSIVEIAYNEQFF. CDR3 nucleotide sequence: TGTGCCAGTAGTATAGTCGAGATTGCCTACAATGAGCAGTTCTTC.

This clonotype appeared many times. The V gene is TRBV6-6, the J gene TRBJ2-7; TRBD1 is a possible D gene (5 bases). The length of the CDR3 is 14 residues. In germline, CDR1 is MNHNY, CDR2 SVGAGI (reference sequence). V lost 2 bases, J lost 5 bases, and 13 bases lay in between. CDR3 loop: CASSYDSSLDEQYF. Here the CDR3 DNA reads TGTGCCAGCAGTTACGACAGTTCCCTGGACGAGCAGTACTTC.

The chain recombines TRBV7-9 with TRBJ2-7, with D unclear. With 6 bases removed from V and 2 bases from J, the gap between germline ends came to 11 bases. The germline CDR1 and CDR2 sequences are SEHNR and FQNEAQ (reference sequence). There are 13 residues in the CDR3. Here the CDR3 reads CASSSGITYEQYF. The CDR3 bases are TGTGCCAGCAGTTCGGGTATCACCTACGAGCAGTACTTC.

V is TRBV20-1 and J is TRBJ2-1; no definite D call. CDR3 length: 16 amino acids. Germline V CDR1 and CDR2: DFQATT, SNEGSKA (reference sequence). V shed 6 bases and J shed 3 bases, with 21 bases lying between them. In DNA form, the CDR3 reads TGCAGTGCCCACCGGTTGGAAGGCGCGAGCTACAATGAGCAGTTCTTC. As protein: CSAHRLEGASYNEQFF.